This TCR beta chain was identified in a study of T cells in Graves' hyperthyroidism and ophthalmopathy. Overall study findings and caveats: In the blood, most expanded thyroid clonotypes above 0.001 appeared as well. A model built on 13 V-J features separated ophthalmopathy from stable hyperthyroidism.

This clonotype appeared many times. Its antigen remains unidentified. The source material, RNA transcripts, was used to amplify TCR beta CDR3 regions. In the first-round RT-PCR of the TCR CDR3, the HTBI primer set was used. TCRdb analysed the multiplex PCR reads with MiXCR anew, one entry per CDR3 protein. The sample lists approximately 100,000 distinct CDR3 sequences, around 37% occurring once. Germline loops: CDR1 MDHEN, CDR2 SYDVKM. The CDR3 sequence is 14 residues long. The V and J ends lost 6 bases and 5 bases respectively, with 14 bases between them. Clinical symptoms, serum thyroxine and TRAb, thyroid ultrasound and orbital computed tomography were used for the diagnoses.

Sequencing was carried out using peripheral blood or thyroid tissue (not recorded which). The chain links TRBV28 to TRBJ1-5; no definite D call. The source is a woman younger than 45 with Graves' hyperthyroidism. The CDR3 DNA reads TGTGCCAGCAGACCTGTCCCGCTAGATCAGCCCCAGCATTTT. Amino acid sequence: CASRPVPLDQPQHF.